What follows are 18 T cell receptor beta chains derived from one specimen sequenced in a study of blood T cell repertoires in COVID-19. The method was immunoSEQ multiplex PCR; TCRdb's version includes in-frame clones alone and lacks a portion of them. The table records over 150,000 clones, more than 65% of them present only once. The sample was peripheral blood. These TCRs come from a woman aged 80 or over with active or convalescent COVID-19.

This chain connects TRBV28 to TRBJ1-2; D remains ambiguous. The ends were cut back, 5 bases at V and 4 bases at J, with 11 bases in the middle. Germline values: CDR1 MDHEN, CDR2 SYDVKM. The CDR3 covers 13 residues. In DNA form, the CDR3 reads TGTGCCAGCAGTACTGCAGGACTCTATGGCTACACCTTC. As protein: CASSTAGLYGYTF.

This chain links TRBV18 with TRBJ2-7; 9 bases map to TRBD1. The CDR3 extends over 15 amino acids. The V gene's germline CDR1 is KGHSH and CDR2 LQKENI. V shed 6 bases, J shed 3 bases, and the junction held 9 bases outside the gene matches. DNA for the CDR3: TGTGCCAGCTCGCCTGGGACAGGGAAGTTCTACGAGCAGTACTTC. Translating gives CASSPGTGKFYEQYF. Supplemented by reference TRBV18 and TRBJ2-7, the full variable domain reads NAGVMQNPRHLVRRRGQEARLRCSPMKGHSHVYWYRQLPEEGLKFMVYLQKENIIDESGMPKERFSAEFPKEGPSILRIQQVVRGDSAAYFCASSPGTGKFYEQYFGPGTRLTVT.

The gene calls are TRBV19 and TRBJ2-2; D gene ambiguous. The ends were cut back, 7 bases at V and 0 bases at J, with 9 bases in the middle. CDR3 length: 14 amino acids. Germline lookup yields CDR1 LNHDA and CDR2 SQIVND (reference sequence). CDR3 sequence reads: CASITAPNTGELFF. The CDR3 DNA sequence: TGTGCCAGTATTACAGCCCCGAACACCGGGGAGCTGTTTTTT.

This clone was picked up a small number of times. The J gene is TRBJ2-1, the V gene TRBV27; TRBD1 is a possible D gene (6 bases). This CDR3 region has 18 residues. Trimming removed 3 bases at V and 7 bases at J, with 25 bases between. Germline CDR1 reads MNHEY; CDR2 reads SMNVEV (reference sequence). CDR3 sequence (DNA): TGTGCCAGCAGTTTCCCCCGAATCGGTACAGGGATGGAGAATGAGCAGTTCTTC. Its protein product is CASSFPRIGTGMENEQFF.

The gene calls are TRBV7-8 and TRBJ1-1, with 7 bases that match TRBD1. This CDR3 comprises 15 residues. Germline V CDR1 and CDR2: SGHVS, FQNEAQ. The V gene end was trimmed by 5 bases and the J gene end by 5 bases; junction bases not matched to a gene: 11. The CDR3 protein is CASSAGTPRGTEAFF. CDR3 DNA: TGTGCCAGCAGCGCCGGGACACCCAGGGGGACTGAAGCTTTCTTT.

The rearrangement joins TRBV5-1 to TRBJ2-2; D might be TRBD1 (5 bases). The germline V gene encodes CDR1 SGHRS and CDR2 YFSETQ. The CDR3 has 14 residues. V was trimmed by 4 bases and J by 3 bases, leaving 10 bases between them. As DNA, the CDR3 is TGCGCCAGCAGCGGCAGGGCCTACACCGGGGAGCTGTTTTTT. Amino acids: CASSGRAYTGELFF.

The V call is TRBV29-1, the J call TRBJ2-7, with a tentative D call TRBD1 (6 bases). The germline CDR1 and CDR2 sequences are SQVTM and ANQGSEA. V was pared by 6 bases and J by 9 bases, with 18 bases between. CDR3 length: 12 amino acids. CDR3: CSVGNRETGQYF. As DNA, the CDR3 is TGCAGCGTAGGAAACAGGGAAACGGGGCAGTACTTC.

The chain couples TRBV6-2 or TRBV6-3 to TRBJ2-3; weak D call: TRBD2 (5 bases). V dropped 0 bases and J dropped 2 bases, with 18 bases sitting between them. Germline V gene data show CDR1 as MNHEY and CDR2 as SVGEGT. The CDR3 extends over 18 amino acids. The CDR3 DNA is TGTGCCAGCAGTTACTCCCCACTAGACGGCTTACCCACAGATACGCAGTATTTT. Protein sequence: CASSYSPLDGLPTDTQYF.

The chain combines TRBV7-2 with TRBJ2-5; weak D call: TRBD2 (6 bases). CDR1 and CDR2 from the germline V gene are SGHTA and FQGNSA. V was trimmed by 5 bases and J by 4 bases, leaving 14 bases between them. The CDR3 runs 14 residues. The CDR3 DNA is TGTGCCAGCAGCCTAAATCCAGCGGGAGAGACCCAGTACTTC. It yields the protein CASSLNPAGETQYF.

This clone was counted a few times. The chain links TRBV3-1 (or the pseudogene TRBV3-2) to TRBJ2-7; the match to TRBD1 covers 10 bases. J lost 5 bases, V lost 7 bases, and 8 bases had no gene match. The CDR3 has 14 amino acids. The germline V gene encodes CDR1 LGHDT and CDR2 YNNKEL (reference sequence). The CDR3 here is CASTRGQGSNEQYF. CDR3 coding DNA: TGTGCCAGCACCCGGGGACAGGGGTCCAACGAGCAGTACTTC.

The chain uses TRBV6-6 and TRBJ1-2, with no clear D. The CDR3 length is 13 residues. The germline CDR1 and CDR2 sequences are MNHNY and SVGAGI (reference sequence). V was trimmed by 7 bases and J by 2 bases, leaving 11 bases between them. The CDR3 nucleotides are TGTGCCAGCACCCAGGACTCAAACTATGGCTACACCTTC. It is translated as CASTQDSNYGYTF.

This clone was recorded once. The CDR3 DNA follows: TGTGCCTGGAGGGAGCCCGGGACAGGGAGGAATTCACCCCTCCACTTT. Encoded protein: CAWREPGTGRNSPLHF. V gene TRBV30 combines with J gene TRBJ1-6; 9 nucleotides line up with TRBD1. There are 16 residues in the CDR3. The germline V gene has CDR1 GTSNPN and CDR2 SVGIG (reference sequence). V lost 3 bases, J lost 7 bases, and 10 bases stayed unmatched.

The chain combines TRBV2 with TRBJ1-6; no clear D gene. Trimming stripped 5 bases from V and 7 bases from J, with 6 bases between. This CDR3 is built from 12 residues. The germline gives CDR1 SNHLY, CDR2 FYNNEI. Written as DNA, the CDR3 is TGTGCCAGCAGTTACGGGAATTCACCCCTCCACTTT. Amino acids: CASSYGNSPLHF.

The genes are TRBV19 and TRBJ2-2, with 9 bases matching TRBD2. Looked up from germline, CDR1 is LNHDA and CDR2 is SQIVND (reference sequence). The V gene end was trimmed by 2 bases and the J gene end by 6 bases; junction bases not matched to a gene: 4. This CDR3 is 15 amino acids long. CDR3 sequence: CASSILAGNAGELFF. CDR3 nucleotide sequence: TGTGCCAGTAGTATACTAGCGGGAAATGCCGGGGAGCTGTTTTTT. Full variable domain (rest looked up from reference TRBV19 and TRBJ2-2): DGGITQSPKYLFRKEGQNVTLSCEQNLNHDAMYWYRQDPGQGLRLIYYSQIVNDFQKGDIAEGYSVSREKKESFPLTVTSAQKNPTAFYLCASSILAGNAGELFFGEGSRLTVL.

About this clone: A junction end diverges from the germline sequence, so it may reflect a read error. The V and J genes are TRBV2 and TRBJ1-5; D call uncertain. The CDR3 runs to 15 residues. CDR1 SNHLY and CDR2 FYNNEI come from the germline V gene. The chain's CDR3 is CASSEDAPSYQPQHF. The CDR3 DNA reads TGTGCCAGCAGTGAAGACGCCCCTAGCTATCAGCCCCAGCATTTT.

The chain carries TRBV18 and TRBJ2-7; a possible D gene is TRBD2 (6 bases). Between the trimmed V and J ends, which lost 5 bases and 6 bases, there was a span of 17 bases. Germline V gene lookup returns CDR1 KGHSH and CDR2 LQKENI. The CDR3 has 14 amino acids. The CDR3 bases are TGTGCCAGCTCAACCGGGACTGTAGAGGGCGAGCAGTACTTC. It translates to CASSTGTVEGEQYF.

The rearrangement joins TRBV7-9 to TRBJ2-3; tentative D call: TRBD2 (5 bases). Deletions cut 5 bases from V and 4 bases from J, with 16 bases between. The CDR3 length is 15 residues. Germline V gene data show CDR1 as SEHNR and CDR2 as FQNEAQ (reference sequence). The CDR3 region has the DNA TGTGCCAGCAGCCGGGCCCTCGCGGGTGCAGATACGCAGTATTTT. Encoded protein: CASSRALAGADTQYF.

This clone was counted only a few times. This sequence joins TRBV7-9 and TRBJ2-1; 9 bases are a match to TRBD2. V dropped 4 bases and J dropped 5; count of bases not matched to a gene: 12. CDR1 SEHNR and CDR2 FQNEAQ come from the germline V gene (reference sequence). The CDR3 runs 17 residues. The CDR3 here is CASSSGFIAGANNEQFF. The DNA for the CDR3 is TGTGCCAGCAGCTCGGGTTTTATAGCGGGAGCTAACAATGAGCAGTTCTTC.